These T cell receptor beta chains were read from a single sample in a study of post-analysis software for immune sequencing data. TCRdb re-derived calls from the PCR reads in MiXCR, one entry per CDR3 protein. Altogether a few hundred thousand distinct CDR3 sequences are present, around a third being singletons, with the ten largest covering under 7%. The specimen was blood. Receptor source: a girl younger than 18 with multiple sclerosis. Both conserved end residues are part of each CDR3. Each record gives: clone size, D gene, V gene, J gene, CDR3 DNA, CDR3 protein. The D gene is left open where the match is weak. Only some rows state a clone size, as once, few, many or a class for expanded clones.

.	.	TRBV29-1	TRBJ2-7	TGCAGCGTTACTGAACCCGGCTCCTACGAGCAGTACTTC	CSVTEPGSYEQYF
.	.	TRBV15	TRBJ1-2	TGTGCCACCAGCAGGCCCGGGACAACTTCTAACTATGGCTACACCTTC	CATSRPGTTSNYGYTF
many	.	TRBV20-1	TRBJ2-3	TGCAGTGCTAGAAGGGGGGCCAGGAGAGATACGCAGTATTTT	CSARRGARRDTQYF
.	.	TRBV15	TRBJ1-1	TGTGCCGCAATCCAGGGCATGGCCACTGAAGCTTTCTTT	CAAIQGMATEAFF
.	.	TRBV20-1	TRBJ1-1	TGCAGTGCAACCCGACAGGTCAGGAACACTGAAGCTTTCTTT	CSATRQVRNTEAFF
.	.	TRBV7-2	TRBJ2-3	TGTGCCAGCAGACCTGAGGGGGGAGGGACAGATACGCAGTATTTT	CASRPEGGGTDTQYF
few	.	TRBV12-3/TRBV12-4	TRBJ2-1	TGTGCCAGCAGTCCCAATCGGGTATACAATGAGCAGTTCTTC	CASSPNRVYNEQFF
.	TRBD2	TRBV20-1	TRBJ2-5	TGCAGTGCCCCGGTGGATCCGGGGGGGGAGACCCAGTACTTC	CSAPVDPGGETQYF
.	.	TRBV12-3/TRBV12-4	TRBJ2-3	TGTGCCAGCAGTTTCGCGAATACGCAGTATTTT	CASSFANTQYF
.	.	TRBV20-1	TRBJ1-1	TGCGGGGGAGCGCTGGCTGAAGCTTTCTTT	CGGALAEAFF
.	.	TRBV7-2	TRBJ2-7	TGTGCCAGCAGCTTCGTCCAAGGGGTACACGAGCAGTACTTC	CASSFVQGVHEQYF
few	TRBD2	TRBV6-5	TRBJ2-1	TGTGCCAGCAGTTTCCGTGGACTAGCGAGCTCCTACAATGAGCAGTTCTTC	CASSFRGLASSYNEQFF
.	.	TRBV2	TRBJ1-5	TGTGCCAGCAGTGAAGCGCTTAGAGAGGGTAGAGGGCATTTT	CASSEALREGRGHF
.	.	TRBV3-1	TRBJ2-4	TGTGCCGGCAGCCAAGAGCGGGGACACTTTGTGGAGCAGTACTTC	CAGSQERGHFVEQYF
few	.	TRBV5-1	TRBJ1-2	TGCGCCAGCAGCTTGGAAGGGGTTAAGGCGGATGGCTACACCTTC	CASSLEGVKADGYTF
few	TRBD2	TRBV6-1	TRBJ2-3	TGTGCCAGCAGTGTCGGACTAGCGTTTGGCACAGATACGCAGTATTTT	CASSVGLAFGTDTQYF
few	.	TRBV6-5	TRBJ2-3	TGTGCCAGCAGTTCATTCCATCAGGGGACAGATACGCAGTATTTT	CASSSFHQGTDTQYF
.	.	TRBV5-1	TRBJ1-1	TGCGCCAGCAGCAGGGAGTCGCTGAACACTGAAGCTTTCTTT	CASSRESLNTEAFF
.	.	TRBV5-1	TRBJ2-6	TGCGCCAGCAGCCAAGGGAACGCTCCTGGGGCCAACGTCCTGACTTTC	CASSQGNAPGANVLTF
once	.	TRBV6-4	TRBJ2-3	TGTGCCAGCAAGTGGCAGGACCCCACAGATACGCAGTATTTT	CASKWQDPTDTQYF
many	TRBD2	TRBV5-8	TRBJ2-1	TGTGCCAGCCTTGAGCGGGGGGGCTACAATGAGCAGTTCTTC	CASLERGGYNEQFF
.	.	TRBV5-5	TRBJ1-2	TGTGCCAGCAGCTTAACAGCTCGAGGACCTGGCTACACCTTC	CASSLTARGPGYTF
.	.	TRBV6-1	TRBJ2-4	TGTGCCAGCATTGGGGATGAAGACATTCAGTACTTC	CASIGDEDIQYF
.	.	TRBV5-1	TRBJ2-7	TGCGCCAGCAGCTTGGCGTCACTGTTCGAGCAGTACTTC	CASSLASLFEQYF
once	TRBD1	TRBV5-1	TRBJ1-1	TGCGCCAGCAGCCCGACAGGGGAGAACACTGAAGCTTTCTTT	CASSPTGENTEAFF
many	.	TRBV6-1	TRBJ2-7	TGTGCCAGCAGTGTTATCGGGGAATACGAGCAGTACTTC	CASSVIGEYEQYF
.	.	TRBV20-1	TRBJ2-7	TGCAGTGGTGGGGGGCTGAAAGTACCAGGGTCCACCGGCAGGGCCCAGTACTTC	CSGGGLKVPGSTGRAQYF
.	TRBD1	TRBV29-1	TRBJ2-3	TGCAGCGTTCCTGGACAGGTCACAGATACGCAGTATTTT	CSVPGQVTDTQYF
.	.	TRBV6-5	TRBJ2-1	TGTGCCAGCAGCCTGAGCGGGCAGCCTGACAATGAGCAGTTCTTC	CASSLSGQPDNEQFF
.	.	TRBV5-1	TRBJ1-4	TGCGCCAGCAGCTCACAGCCTGAGAATGAAAAACTGTTTTTT	CASSSQPENEKLFF
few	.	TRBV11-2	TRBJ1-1	TGTGCCAGCAGCTTAGACACGGGGGGGGGAACTGAAGCTTTCTTT	CASSLDTGGGTEAFF
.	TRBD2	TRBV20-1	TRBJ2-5	TGCAGTGCTAGGCCCCAGCGGGGGGTACCGCAAGAGACCCAGTACTTC	CSARPQRGVPQETQYF
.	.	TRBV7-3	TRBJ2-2	TGTGCCAGCAGCTTAAGTGGGGGCCGCAACACCGGGGAGCTGTTTTTT	CASSLSGGRNTGELFF
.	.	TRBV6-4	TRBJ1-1	TGTGCCAGCAGTGACGGTCATCGGTTGGCTTTCTTT	CASSDGHRLAFF
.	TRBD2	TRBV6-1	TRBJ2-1	TGTGCCAGCAGTGACCGACTAGCGGGGGGCCCCTCCTACAATGAGCAGTTCTTC	CASSDRLAGGPSYNEQFF
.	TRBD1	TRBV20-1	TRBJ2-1	TGCAGTGCCCCCCGGGACAGTTACAATGAGCAGTTCTTC	CSAPRDSYNEQFF
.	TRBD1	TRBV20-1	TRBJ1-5	TGCAGTGCCCCGGACAGGGGAAGTCAGCCCCAGCATTTT	CSAPDRGSQPQHF
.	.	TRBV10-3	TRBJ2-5	TGTGCCATCAGGAGGGAGCTACAAGAGACCCAGTACTTC	CAIRRELQETQYF
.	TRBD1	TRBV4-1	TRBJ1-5	TGCGCCAGCAGCCAAGATGGGAGCAGGGGGCTTTTACGAAGCAATCAGCCCCAGCATTTT	CASSQDGSRGLLRSNQPQHF
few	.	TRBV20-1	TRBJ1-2	TGCAGTGCTAGGGACGTTCTAGAGGGCTACACCTTC	CSARDVLEGYTF
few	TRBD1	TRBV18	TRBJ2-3	TGTGCCAGCTCACCTCCGGGGACAGGCGCGCGGGGTTTAAATACGCAGTATTTT	CASSPPGTGARGLNTQYF
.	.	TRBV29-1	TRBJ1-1	TGCAGCGTTGAGGGGGCGGCAGCTTTCTTT	CSVEGAAAFF
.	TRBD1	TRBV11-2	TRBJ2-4	TGTGCCAGCAGCTTCCCACGTTACCGGGACAGGGACACCCGGAGGCAAGGAGCCAAAAACATTCAGTACTTC	CASSFPRYRDRDTRRQGAKNIQYF
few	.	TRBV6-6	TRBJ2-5	TGTGCCAGCAGTTACCTGATAGCAGAAGGGGCACAAGAGACCCAGTACTTC	CASSYLIAEGAQETQYF
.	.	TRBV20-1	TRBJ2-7	TGCAGTGCTAGAGATTCAGGGTCCGAATGGGGTTACAATGAGCAGTACTTC	CSARDSGSEWGYNEQYF
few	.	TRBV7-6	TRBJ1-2	TGTGCCAGCAGCACAGGACCCGAATCCATCTATGGCTACACCTTC	CASSTGPESIYGYTF
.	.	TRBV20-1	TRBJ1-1	TGCAGTGCCAGACTACCTTCAGGGGTCGGTGAAGCTTTCTTT	CSARLPSGVGEAFF
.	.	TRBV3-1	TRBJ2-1	TGTGCCAGCAGCCAAGACGGACCAGGCAGTGAGCAGTTCTTC	CASSQDGPGSEQFF